These 17 T cell receptor beta chains came from one sample sequenced in a study of blood T cell repertoires in COVID-19. TCRdb keeps only in-frame clones here, not all; method: immunoSEQ multiplex PCR. There are about 140,000 clones in the sample; roughly 76% occur only once, and roughly 9% lies in the top ten. Sequencing was done on a sample of peripheral blood. All receptors derive from a woman aged 45-65 years with active or convalescent COVID-19.

A few counts support this clone. The chain has TRBV7-9 and TRBJ2-1, with 7 bases lining up with TRBD1. Germline CDR1 is SEHNR and CDR2 is FQNEAQ (reference sequence). There are 11 residues in the CDR3. Trimming at V came to 5 bases and at J to 13 bases, leaving 5 bases not matched to a gene. The CDR3 loop is CASSRDSSQFF. CDR3 nucleotides: TGTGCCAGCAGCAGGGACAGTAGTCAGTTCTTC.

This clone was counted a single time. This chain links TRBV18 with TRBJ1-3, with D uncertain. This CDR3 is built from 14 residues. V was trimmed by 1 base and J by 0 bases, leaving 4 bases between them. Germline V CDR1 and CDR2: KGHSH, LQKENI. The CDR3 loop reads CASSPQSSGNTIYF. For the CDR3, the DNA is TGTGCCAGCTCACCACAGAGCTCTGGAAACACCATATATTTT.

This clone is a singleton in its sample. The V gene is TRBV7-2, the J gene TRBJ1-2; 9 bases align to TRBD1. This CDR3 has 15 residues. J was trimmed by 5 bases and V by 3 bases; bases with no gene match: 7. Germline assignment: CDR1 SGHTA and CDR2 FQGNSA. CDR3 nucleotide sequence: TGTGCCAGCAGCTTTGATTTGACAGGGGGGTATGGCTACACCTTC. Protein product: CASSFDLTGGYGYTF.

The chain employs TRBV20-1 and TRBJ1-1; D uncertain. V was cut by 3 bases and J by 6 bases, with 8 bases left in between. The CDR3 runs to 11 residues. Germline CDR1 and CDR2: DFQATT and SNEGSKA (reference sequence). DNA for the CDR3: TGCAGTGCTAGGGAGGGTCCTGAAGCTTTCTTT. This translates into CSAREGPEAFF.

This chain uses TRBV7-2 with TRBJ1-2; D not resolved. Trimming removed 1 base from V and 1 base from J, with 4 bases in between. Per the germline V gene, CDR1 is SGHTA and CDR2 is FQGNSA. This CDR3 has 13 amino acids. The CDR3 nucleotides read TGTGCCAGCAGCTTAGACAGTAACTATGGCTACACCTTC. This gives the protein CASSLDSNYGYTF.

The rearrangement joins TRBV11-1 to TRBJ2-1, with D uncertain. This CDR3 comprises 11 residues. The germline CDR1 and CDR2 sequences are SGHAT and FQDESV (reference sequence). V lost 5 bases, J lost 6 bases, and 5 bases lay in between. The CDR3 protein is CASSHSNEQFF. The CDR3 DNA reads as TGTGCCAGCAGCCACTCCAATGAGCAGTTCTTC.

This sequence joins TRBV7-3 and TRBJ2-5, with 9 bases lining up with TRBD2. This CDR3 region has 15 residues. The ends lost 2 bases at V and 3 bases at J; junction bases unmatched: 4. The germline gives CDR1 SGHTA, CDR2 FQGTGA. Written as DNA, the CDR3 is TGTGCCAGCAGCTTAGCGGGGGGGCCTGAAGAGACCCAGTACTTC. This codes for CASSLAGGPEETQYF.

This clone appeared a single time. The chain has TRBV11-2 and TRBJ2-1; 7 bases agree with TRBD2. The CDR3 spans 16 residues. V was clipped by 4 bases and J by 5 bases; unmatched bases: 11. Looked up from germline, CDR1 is SGHAT and CDR2 is FQNNGV. CDR3 sequence: CASSSQGTKIHNEQFF. As DNA, the CDR3 is TGTGCCAGCAGCTCCCAAGGGACTAAAATCCACAATGAGCAGTTCTTC.

The V gene is TRBV10-3, the J gene TRBJ2-1; 9 bases fit TRBD2. Trimming removed 4 bases from V and 8 bases from J; junction bases left unmatched: 9. Germline-derived CDR1 and CDR2 are ENHRY and SYGVKD. The CDR3 runs 15 residues. The CDR3: CAISVSAGGPDEQFF. The CDR3 bases are TGTGCCATCAGTGTATCGGCGGGAGGGCCCGATGAGCAGTTCTTC.

The chain couples TRBV6-5 to TRBJ2-7; D gene ambiguous. This CDR3 has 15 residues. The V gene's germline CDR1 is MNHEY and CDR2 SVGAGI. Trimming took off 4 bases at V and 5 bases at J, with 18 bases between the two ends. In DNA, the CDR3 is TGTGCCAGCAGTTTCTCGGCGACACCTGACCACGAGCAGTACTTC. Its protein product is CASSFSATPDHEQYF.

Ten or more counts support this clone. The chain uses TRBV6-5 and TRBJ1-1, with a possible D match to TRBD1 (6 bases). The ends were cut back, 4 bases at V and 4 bases at J, with 7 bases in the middle. The CDR3 spans 12 residues. Germline CDR1 and CDR2: MNHEY and SVGAGI. CDR3 loop: CASSFRGTEAFF. CDR3 bases: TGTGCCAGCAGTTTCAGGGGCACTGAAGCTTTCTTT.

This chain connects TRBV11-2 to TRBJ2-5; D might be TRBD1 (7 bases). Germline CDR1 and CDR2: SGHAT and FQNNGV. The CDR3 is 16 residues long. V lost 6 bases and J 5 bases, leaving 22 bases between the germline ends. CDR3 bases: TGTGCCAGCAGAAATAGACAGGGAGGTCCTCCGGAGACCCAGTACTTC. Amino acids: CASRNRQGGPPETQYF.

This rearrangement joins TRBV6-2 or TRBV6-3 to TRBJ2-1; 7 nucleotides line up with TRBD2. Germline V lookup: CDR1 MNHEY, CDR2 SVGEGT. J gave up 7 bases and V 7 bases, and 22 bases lay outside the gene matches. The CDR3 length is 18 residues. CDR3 bases: TGTGCCAGCAACCCGTATCCCCCCGGGACTATTGGGGGGAATGAGCAGTTCTTC. Translated, it gives CASNPYPPGTIGGNEQFF.

V is TRBV21-1 and J is TRBJ2-7; the table's D call, TRBD1, has no DNA check behind it. TRBV21-1 is reported as a pseudogene. The CDR3 is made up of 15 amino acids. The CDR3 sequence: CASSKDRGSSYEQYF. CDR3 nucleotides: TGTGCCAGCAGCAAAGATAGGGGGAGCTCCTACGAGCAGTACTTC.

The rearrangement links TRBV6-5 to TRBJ1-5; TRBD1 matches at 8 bases. CDR1 and CDR2 (germline): MNHEY, SVGAGI. The V segment lost 6 bases and the J segment 2 bases; nucleotides outside the gene matches: 3. The CDR3 consists of 14 residues. The CDR3 sequence is CASSGQGGNQPQHF. CDR3 sequence (DNA): TGTGCCAGCAGCGGACAGGGAGGCAATCAGCCCCAGCATTTT.

The genes are TRBV19 and TRBJ2-1, with 11 positions matching TRBD2. The CDR3 is made up of 15 amino acids. The V gene end was trimmed by 6 bases and the J gene end by 0 bases; junction bases not matched to a gene: 1. CDR1 is LNHDA, CDR2 SQIVND, per germline (reference sequence). The CDR3 protein is CASRGLAASYNEQFF. In DNA form, the CDR3 reads TGTGCCAGTAGGGGACTAGCGGCCTCCTACAATGAGCAGTTCTTC. Using reference TRBV19 and TRBJ2-1 for the parts outside the CDR3, the full variable domain is DGGITQSPKYLFRKEGQNVTLSCEQNLNHDAMYWYRQDPGQGLRLIYYSQIVNDFQKGDIAEGYSVSREKKESFPLTVTSAQKNPTAFYLCASRGLAASYNEQFFGPGTRLTVL.

This clone was seen a single time. The genes are TRBV5-5 and TRBJ1-2; D might be TRBD1 (6 bases). The CDR3 has 14 amino acids. Germline V gene data show CDR1 as SGHKS and CDR2 as YYEKEE (reference sequence). The V end was cut by 0 bases, the J end by 4 bases, with 10 bases between. As DNA, the CDR3 is TGTGCCAGCAGCTTGGGGGGACAACCCTATGGCTACACCTTC. It codes for CASSLGGQPYGYTF.